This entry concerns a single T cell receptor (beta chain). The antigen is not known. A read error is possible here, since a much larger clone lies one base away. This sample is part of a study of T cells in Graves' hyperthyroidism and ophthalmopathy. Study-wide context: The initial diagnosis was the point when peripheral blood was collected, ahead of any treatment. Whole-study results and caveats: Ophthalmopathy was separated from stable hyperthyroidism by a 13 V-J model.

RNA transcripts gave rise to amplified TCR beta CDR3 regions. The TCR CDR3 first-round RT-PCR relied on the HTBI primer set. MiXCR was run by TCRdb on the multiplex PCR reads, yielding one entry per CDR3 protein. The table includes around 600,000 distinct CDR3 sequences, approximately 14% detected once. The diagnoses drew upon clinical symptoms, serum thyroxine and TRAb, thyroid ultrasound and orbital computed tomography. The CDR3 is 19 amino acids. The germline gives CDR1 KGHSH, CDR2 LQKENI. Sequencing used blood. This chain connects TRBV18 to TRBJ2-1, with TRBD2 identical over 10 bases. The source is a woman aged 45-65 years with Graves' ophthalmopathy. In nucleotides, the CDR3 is TGTGCCAGCTCACCACTGGTCTTGTCCTCTAGCGGGAGTTACAGTGAGCAGTTCTTC. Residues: CASSPLVLSSSGSYSEQFF.